This T cell receptor (beta chain) was captured in a study of T cells in Graves' hyperthyroidism and ophthalmopathy. Whole-study results and caveats: In the analysis, a 13 V-J model separated ophthalmopathy from stable hyperthyroidism.

The TCR beta CDR3 regions underwent amplification using RNA transcripts as the source. RT-PCR in the first round (using the HTBI primer set) targeted the TCR CDR3. Each CDR3 protein is one row after TCRdb ran MiXCR on the multiplex PCR reads. The repertoire holds 600,000 to 850,000 distinct CDR3 sequences, with roughly a sixth as singletons. This clonotype was recorded a few times. Its antigen is not known. There are 12 residues in the CDR3. Germline loops: CDR1 LNHDA, CDR2 SQIVND (reference sequence). The V end was cut by 10 bases, the J end by 5 bases, with 14 bases between. The V call is TRBV19, the J call TRBJ2-5; D might be TRBD1 or TRBD2, each matching 6 bases. The clonotype comes from a woman between 50 and 59 years old with Graves' hyperthyroidism that later progressed to Graves' ophthalmopathy. Sequencing was carried out using blood. CDR3 sequence reads: CANPRGAETQYF. The CDR3 DNA reads TGTGCCAACCCTAGGGGGGCCGAGACCCAGTACTTC. The whole variable domain, filled in from reference TRBV19 and TRBJ2-5, reads DGGITQSPKYLFRKEGQNVTLSCEQNLNHDAMYWYRQDPGQGLRLIYYSQIVNDFQKGDIAEGYSVSREKKESFPLTVTSAQKNPTAFYLCANPRGAETQYFGPGTRLLVL.